This T cell receptor (beta chain) was obtained from a study of blood T cell repertoires in COVID-19. The repertoire was sequenced with immunoSEQ multiplex PCR; TCRdb's copy has only in-frame clones and lacks some. In the table there are some 9,800 clones, roughly 79% of which are singletons. Deletions cut 4 bases from V and 0 bases from J, with 10 bases between. The germline V gene encodes CDR1 LNHDA and CDR2 SQIVND (reference sequence). This CDR3 contains 14 residues. The sample consisted of peripheral blood. The source is a human donor in a cohort sampled during active COVID-19. The V gene is TRBV19, the J gene TRBJ2-7; D not certain. CDR3 region: CASSNLADSYEQYF. The CDR3 coding sequence is TGTGCCAGTAGTAATCTGGCAGACTCCTACGAGCAGTACTTC.